One sample yielded the 3 T cell receptor beta chains listed below, sequenced in a study of monozygotic twins with inflammatory bowel disease. No DNA is given; TCRdb re-called the 5' RACE reads and lists each CDR3 protein once. In total, the table holds around 200,000 distinct CDR3 sequences. The specimen was blood. The source is a human donor with ulcerative colitis or Crohn's disease, or a healthy co-twin of an affected twin (not recorded which).

J is TRBJ2-7 and V is TRBV5-1; there is no DNA to check the TCRdb D call of TRBD1. CDR1 is SGHRS, CDR2 YFSETQ, per germline. This CDR3 region has 14 residues. The CDR3 sequence: CASSQRDPTYEQYF.

The chain combines TRBV4-1 with TRBJ2-3. There are 17 residues in the CDR3. The germline V gene encodes CDR1 MGHRA and CDR2 YSYEKL. The CDR3 loop is CASSQVALASSADTQYF.

The chain is built from TRBV7-2 and TRBJ2-4; the TCRdb D gene call, TRBD1, has no DNA to confirm it. Germline V gene lookup returns CDR1 SGHTA and CDR2 FQGNSA. This CDR3 comprises 17 residues. This CDR3 is CASSMTGGAVGKNIQYF.